Each of the 8 T cell receptor beta chains below was sequenced from the same sample in a study of T cell clonality in common variable immunodeficiency. Here immunoSEQ multiplex PCR was the method, and the copy in TCRdb shows in-frame clones only, minus some. The repertoire consists of under 45,000 clones, none detected only once. Input material: peripheral blood mononuclear cells. The receptors here all came from a person aged 18 to 75 in good health.

This clone was seen at least ten times. The missing CDR3 end, 3 residues past where the read stops, is filled in from the germline J gene. V and J are TRBV5-1 and TRBJ2-7; 9 bases align to TRBD2. The germline V gene encodes CDR1 SGHRS and CDR2 YFSETQ. The CDR3 consists of 14 residues. The V segment lost 5 bases and the J segment 3 bases; nucleotides outside the gene matches: 6. CDR3 protein: CASSPGTSFYEQYF. The sequenced part of the CDR3 DNA is TGCGCCAGCAGTCCCGGGACTAGCTTCTACGAG.

This clone was seen repeatedly, ten times or more. The CDR3 end falls 3 residues outside the read, so it is completed with the germline J gene. This sequence joins TRBV19 and TRBJ2-7; 8 positions match TRBD2. From germline, CDR1 is LNHDA and CDR2 SQIVND (reference sequence). The CDR3 is 13 amino acids. The junction had 6 bases not matched to a gene; V was cut back by 5 bases and J by 6 bases. The sequenced CDR3 bases are TGTGCCAGTAGTTCCCTCGGGGGGGGCGAG. This gives the protein CASSSLGGGE. The full CDR3 is CASSSLGGGEQYF. Combining the CDR3 with reference TRBV19 and TRBJ2-7 gives the whole variable domain DGGITQSPKYLFRKEGQNVTLSCEQNLNHDAMYWYRQDPGQGLRLIYYSQIVNDFQKGDIAEGYSVSREKKESFPLTVTSAQKNPTAFYLCASSSLGGGEQYFGPGTRLTVT.

Ten or more counts support this clone. The part of the CDR3 DNA that was read is TGCAGTGCTAGGAGCTTCAGGGGTCCGGATGAG. Residues: CSARSFRGPDE. The full CDR3 sequence reads CSARSFRGPDEQFF. This rearrangement joins TRBV20-1 to TRBJ2-1; D perhaps matches TRBD1 (6 bases). The read ends 3 residues early relative to the CDR3; the germline J gene fills the gap. With 3 bases removed from V and 8 bases from J, the gap between germline ends came to 17 bases. The germline V gene encodes CDR1 DFQATT and CDR2 SNEGSKA (reference sequence). The CDR3 extends over 14 amino acids.

This clone has at least ten counts. CDR3 residues: CASSSSSAGWETQYF. Incomplete CDR3 DNA: TGTGCCAGCAGCTCGTCCTCGGCGGGATGGGAGACC. The rearrangement links TRBV7-2 to TRBJ2-5, with a tentative D call TRBD2 (6 bases). The observed sequence ends 3 residues before the CDR3 terminus, with the missing tail filled in from the germline J gene. V was pared by 4 bases and J by 5 bases, with 17 bases between. Germline CDR1 and CDR2: SGHTA and FQGNSA. There are 15 residues in the CDR3.

This clone was seen a few times. The CDR3 end is not reached by the read, which stops 3 residues before it; the germline J gene fills it in. The genes are TRBV11-1 and TRBJ2-3; D gene ambiguous. The germline V gene encodes CDR1 SGHAT and CDR2 FQDESV (reference sequence). The ends were cut back, 4 bases at V and 0 bases at J, with 8 bases in the middle. CDR3 length: 14 amino acids. The part of the CDR3 DNA that was read is TGTGCCAGCAGCTCTCGTACTAGCACAGATACG. The encoded protein is CASSSRTSTDT. The whole CDR3 protein reads CASSSRTSTDTQYF.

This clone was counted at least ten times. The DNA ends 3 residues before the CDR3 does, and the rest of the CDR3 is filled in from the germline J gene. The chain carries TRBV7-2 and TRBJ2-2; D unresolved. The V gene's germline CDR1 is SGHTA and CDR2 FQGNSA. The ends were cut back, 1 base at V and 0 bases at J, with 6 bases in the middle. The CDR3 is made up of 15 amino acids. CDR3 DNA, as far as it was read: TGTGCCAGCAGCTTAGGCACACCGAACACCGGGGAG. Translated: CASSLGTPNTGE. The full CDR3 is CASSLGTPNTGELFF.

This clone turned up a few times. The CDR3 is cut off 3 residues early in the read; its end comes from the germline J gene. The rearrangement uses TRBV6-1 and TRBJ1-1; a weak D match, TRBD1 (6 bases). This CDR3 spans 13 amino acids. The V gene's germline CDR1 is MNHNS and CDR2 SASEGT. This chain's CDR3 is CASSESRRGEAFF. CDR3 DNA (partial): TGTGCCAGCAGTGAATCAAGGAGGGGGGAA.

This clone was observed at least ten times. The read terminates 3 residues ahead of where the CDR3 ends, so the germline J gene completes it. The same CDR3 can be traced to other DNA sequences in this sample. The rearrangement links TRBV20-1 to TRBJ2-7; TRBD1 matches at 7 bases. This CDR3 is built from 14 residues. With 2 bases clipped from V and 1 base from J, the junction kept 5 bases outside the gene matches. Germline V gene data show CDR1 as DFQATT and CDR2 as SNEGSKA (reference sequence). The covered CDR3 bases are TGCAGTGCTAGACCGGGACAGCAGTCCTACGAG. Translated, it gives CSARPGQQSYE. The full CDR3 sequence reads CSARPGQQSYEQYF.